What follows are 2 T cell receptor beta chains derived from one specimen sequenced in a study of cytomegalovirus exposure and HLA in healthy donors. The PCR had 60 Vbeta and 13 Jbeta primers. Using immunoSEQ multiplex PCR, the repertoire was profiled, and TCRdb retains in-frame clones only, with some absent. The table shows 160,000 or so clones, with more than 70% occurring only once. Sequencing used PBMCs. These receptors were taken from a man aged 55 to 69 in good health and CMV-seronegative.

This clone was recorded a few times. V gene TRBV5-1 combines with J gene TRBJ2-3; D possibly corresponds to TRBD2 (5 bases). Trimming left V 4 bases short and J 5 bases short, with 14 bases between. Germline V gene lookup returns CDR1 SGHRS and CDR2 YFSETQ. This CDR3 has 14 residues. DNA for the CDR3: TGCGCCAGCAGCCTACTAGAAGGTCTAGATACGCAGTATTTT. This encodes CASSLLEGLDTQYF.

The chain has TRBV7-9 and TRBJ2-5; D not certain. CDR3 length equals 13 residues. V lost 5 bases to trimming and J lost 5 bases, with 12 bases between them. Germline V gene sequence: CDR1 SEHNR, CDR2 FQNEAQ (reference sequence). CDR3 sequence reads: CASSHGAGETQYF. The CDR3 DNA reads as TGTGCCAGCAGCCACGGAGCTGGCGAGACCCAGTACTTC.